This TCR beta chain was profiled in a study of tumour-infiltrating T cells in Burkitt lymphoma. Using immunoSEQ multiplex PCR, the repertoire was profiled, and TCRdb retains in-frame clones only, with some absent. This table has about 5,400 clones, more than 7.5% appearing once. The CDR3 is 15 amino acids. CDR1 and CDR2 (germline): SSHAT, FNYEAQ (reference sequence). V gave up 5 bases and J gave up 5 bases, with 18 bases separating them. This clone was observed a handful of times. The material sequenced was tumor tissue. This chain links TRBV7-7 with TRBJ2-5, with a possible D match to TRBD2 (7 bases). The sequence was collected from a human donor with diffuse large B-cell lymphoma. DNA for the CDR3: TGTGCCAGCAGCCCCGGGGGGACATACGAGGAGACCCAGTACTTC. It codes for CASSPGGTYEETQYF.